The sample holds many counts of the clone carrying this T cell receptor (beta chain). Its specificity is not known. The SP2 primer and nested alpha and beta constant region primers amplified ligated cDNA in four rounds. Each CDR3 protein is one row after TCRdb ran MiXCR on the UMI-ligation and nested PCR reads. The repertoire holds roughly 36,000 distinct CDR3 sequences, more than 9.5% seen once, with around 3.9% in the top ten. This sample was included in a study of naive and memory T cell subsets. Study-level findings and limits: TCRs were reportedly recovered from both biopsy types, mostly tuberculin test sites.

Specified treatment: skin biopsy from PPD injection site in Mantoux-positive individual. A UMI-containing oligonucleotide was joined by 3' ligation to the TCR cDNA template. Germline CDR1 and CDR2: SGHTA and FQGNSA. The CDR3 is 14 amino acids. V dropped 4 bases and J dropped 7; count of bases not matched to a gene: 3. This specimen consisted of skin, obtained from a tuberculin skin test site. The V and J genes are TRBV7-2 and TRBJ2-1, with 11 bases fitting TRBD2. The source of this sequence is an adult in good health. Written as DNA, the CDR3 is TGTGCCAGCAGCTGGGGACTAGCGGATAATGAGCAGTTCTTC. It encodes CASSWGLADNEQFF. Variable domain in full (rest from reference TRBV7-2 and TRBJ2-1): GAGVSQSPSNKVTEKGKDVELRCDPISGHTALYWYRQSLGQGLEFLIYFQGNSAPDKSGLPSDRFSAERTGGSVSTLTIQRTQQEDSAVYLCASSWGLADNEQFFGPGTRLTVL.